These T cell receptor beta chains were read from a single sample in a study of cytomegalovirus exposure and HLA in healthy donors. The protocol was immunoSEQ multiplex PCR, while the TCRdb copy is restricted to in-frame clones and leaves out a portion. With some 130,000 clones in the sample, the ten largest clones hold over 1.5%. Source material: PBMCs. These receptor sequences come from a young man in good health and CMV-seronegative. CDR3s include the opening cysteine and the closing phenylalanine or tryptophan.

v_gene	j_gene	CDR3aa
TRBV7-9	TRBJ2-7	CASSGDRGRAKGDEQYF
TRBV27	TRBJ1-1	CASSFVGQGGTEAFF
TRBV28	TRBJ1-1	CASSLPGTPEAFF
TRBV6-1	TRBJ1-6	CASSSQGTGSPLHF
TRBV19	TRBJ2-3	CASSDRAGGIDTQYF
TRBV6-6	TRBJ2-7	CASISLPGQLSYEQYF
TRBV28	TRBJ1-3	CASTVTGNTIYF
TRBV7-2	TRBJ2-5	CASGPPRLAGETQYF
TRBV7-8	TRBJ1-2	CASSLVLGESYGYTF
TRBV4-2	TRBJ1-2	CASSQVGHLGSGSDYGYTF
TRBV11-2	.	CASSFYEQYF
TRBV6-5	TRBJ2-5	CASSFGTGGETQYF
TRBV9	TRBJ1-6	CASSVGPNNSPLHF
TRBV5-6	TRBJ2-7	CASTLLDRDSYEQYF
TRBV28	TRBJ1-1	CASSPYRGATEAFF
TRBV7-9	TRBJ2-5	CASSLSRETQYF
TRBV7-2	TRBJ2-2	CASSGTSGNTGELFF
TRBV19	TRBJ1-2	CASSIGKWGGYTF
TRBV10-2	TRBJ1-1	CASSEGRRTEAFF
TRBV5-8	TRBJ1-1	CASSFPTGLYTEAFF
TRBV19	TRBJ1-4	CASTIQGGKLFF
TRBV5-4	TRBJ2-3	CASSIEDTDTQYF
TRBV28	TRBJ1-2	CASRGSGAGGGYTF
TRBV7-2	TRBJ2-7	CASSLVFSGESSYEQYF
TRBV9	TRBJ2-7	CASSVDSGSYEQYF
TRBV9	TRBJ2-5	CASSVGRALQETQYF
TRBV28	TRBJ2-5	CASSLYGQETQYF
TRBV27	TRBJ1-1	CASRIETGTRPFF
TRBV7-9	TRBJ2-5	CASSLARAVQETQYF
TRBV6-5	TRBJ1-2	CASRGQRSVNYGYTF
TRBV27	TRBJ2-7	CASSHPGTGVYEQYF
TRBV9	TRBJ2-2	CASSVGREDTGELFF
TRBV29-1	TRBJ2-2	CSVEVAGGGTGELFF
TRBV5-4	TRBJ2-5	CASRGAGTPETQYF
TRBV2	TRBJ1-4	CASRRGLDNEKLFF
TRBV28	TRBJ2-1	CASLRGNEQFF
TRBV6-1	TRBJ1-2	CASRGDRGTRGYTF
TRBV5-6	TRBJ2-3	CASSASTDTQYF
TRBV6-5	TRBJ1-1	CASSYSSGVSSFF
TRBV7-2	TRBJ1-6	CASSLVARVAYNSPLHF
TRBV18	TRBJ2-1	CASSPNQGKNEQFF
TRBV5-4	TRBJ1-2	CASGQGQGDYGYTF
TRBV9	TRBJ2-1	CASSVAGLAGNNEQFF
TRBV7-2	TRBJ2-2	CASSLLSGELFF
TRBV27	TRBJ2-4	CASRPGASGREAKNIQYF
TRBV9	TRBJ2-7	CASSPTGEVSYEQYF
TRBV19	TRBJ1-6	CASSTSGQGSPLHF
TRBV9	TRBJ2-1	CASGGGGGYNEQFF
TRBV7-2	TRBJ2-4	CASSRPGENIQYF
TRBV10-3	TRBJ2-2	CAIRLPGQGARTGELFF
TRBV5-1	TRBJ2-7	CASAQGSPYEQYF
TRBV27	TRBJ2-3	CASSLSPNGLDTQYF
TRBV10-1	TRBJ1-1	CASSEPRLPGNTEAFF
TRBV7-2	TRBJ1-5	CASSLVHSGTGGVNQPQHF
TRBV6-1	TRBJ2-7	CASTTGPGDEQYF
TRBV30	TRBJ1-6	CAWRLRDKESPLHF
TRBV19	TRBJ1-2	CASSIAGRSNYGYTF
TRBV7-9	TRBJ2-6	CASSLGDRSAGASVLTF
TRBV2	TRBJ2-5	CASSRTRETQYF
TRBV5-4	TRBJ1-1	CASSLGGVDTEAFF